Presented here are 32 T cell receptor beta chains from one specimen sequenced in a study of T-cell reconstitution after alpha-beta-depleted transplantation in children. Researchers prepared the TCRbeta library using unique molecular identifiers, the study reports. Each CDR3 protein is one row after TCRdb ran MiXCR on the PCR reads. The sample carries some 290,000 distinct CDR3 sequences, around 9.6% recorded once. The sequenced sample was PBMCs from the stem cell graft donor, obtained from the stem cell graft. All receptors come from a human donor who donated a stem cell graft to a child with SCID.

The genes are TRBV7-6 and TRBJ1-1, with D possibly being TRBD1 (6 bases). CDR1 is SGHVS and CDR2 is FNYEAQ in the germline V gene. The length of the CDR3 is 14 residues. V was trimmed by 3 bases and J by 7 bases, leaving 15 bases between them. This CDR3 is CASSFPGADREAFF. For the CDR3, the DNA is TGTGCCAGCAGCTTTCCGGGGGCTGACCGTGAAGCTTTCTTT.

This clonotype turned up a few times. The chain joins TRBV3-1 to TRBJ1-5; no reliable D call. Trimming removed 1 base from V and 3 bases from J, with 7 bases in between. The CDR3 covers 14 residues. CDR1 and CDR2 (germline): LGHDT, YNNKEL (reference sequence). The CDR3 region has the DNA TGTGCCAGCAGCCAAGCGGGCGACAATCAGCCCCAGCATTTT. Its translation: CASSQAGDNQPQHF.

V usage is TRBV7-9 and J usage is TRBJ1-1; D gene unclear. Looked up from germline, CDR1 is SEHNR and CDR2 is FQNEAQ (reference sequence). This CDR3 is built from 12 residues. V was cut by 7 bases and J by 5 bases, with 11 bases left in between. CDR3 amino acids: CASTAEGTEAFF. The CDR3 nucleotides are TGTGCCAGCACCGCCGAGGGTACTGAAGCTTTCTTT. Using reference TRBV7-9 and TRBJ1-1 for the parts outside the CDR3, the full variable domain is DTGVSQNPRHKITKRGQNVTFRCDPISEHNRLYWYRQTLGQGPEFLTYFQNEAQLEKSRLLSDRFSAERPKGSFSTLEIQRTEQGDSAMYLCASTAEGTEAFFGQGTRLTVV.

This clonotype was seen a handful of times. The CDR3 coding sequence is TGTGCCATCAGTGAATACCGGGACAGCTACTATGGCTACACCTTC. It specifies CAISEYRDSYYGYTF. This rearrangement joins TRBV10-3 to TRBJ1-2, with 7 positions matching TRBD1. The CDR3 is 15 residues long. Germline CDR1 reads ENHRY; CDR2 reads SYGVKD. Trimming at V came to 3 bases and at J to 3 bases, leaving 7 bases not matched to a gene.

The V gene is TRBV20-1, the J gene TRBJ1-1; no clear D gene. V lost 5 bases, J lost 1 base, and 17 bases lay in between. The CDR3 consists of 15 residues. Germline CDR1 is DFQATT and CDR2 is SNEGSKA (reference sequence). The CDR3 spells CSAPPWTDPNTEAFF. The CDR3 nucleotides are TGCAGTGCTCCCCCCTGGACCGATCCGAACACTGAAGCTTTCTTT.

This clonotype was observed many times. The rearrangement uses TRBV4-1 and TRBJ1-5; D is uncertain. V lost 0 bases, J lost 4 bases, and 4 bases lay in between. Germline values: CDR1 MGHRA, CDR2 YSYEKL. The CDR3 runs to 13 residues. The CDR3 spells CASSQEVNQPQHF. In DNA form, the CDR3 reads TGCGCCAGCAGCCAAGAGGTGAATCAGCCCCAGCATTTT.

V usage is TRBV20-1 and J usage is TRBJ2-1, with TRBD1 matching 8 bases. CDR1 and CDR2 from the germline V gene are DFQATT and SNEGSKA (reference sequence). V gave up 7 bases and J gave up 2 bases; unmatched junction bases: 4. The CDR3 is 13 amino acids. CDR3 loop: CSGGTGAYNEQFF. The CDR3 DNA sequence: TGCAGTGGGGGGACAGGCGCCTACAATGAGCAGTTCTTC.

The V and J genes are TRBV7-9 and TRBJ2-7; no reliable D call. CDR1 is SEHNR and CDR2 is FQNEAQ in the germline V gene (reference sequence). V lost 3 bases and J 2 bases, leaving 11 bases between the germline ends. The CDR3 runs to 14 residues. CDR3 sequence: CASSFSGVAYEQYF. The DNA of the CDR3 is TGTGCCAGCAGCTTTAGTGGGGTTGCCTACGAGCAGTACTTC.

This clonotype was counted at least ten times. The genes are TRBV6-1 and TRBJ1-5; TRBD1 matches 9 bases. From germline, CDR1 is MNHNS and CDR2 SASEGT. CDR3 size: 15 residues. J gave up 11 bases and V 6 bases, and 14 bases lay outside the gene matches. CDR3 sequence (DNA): TGTGCCAGCAGCCGCCAGACAGGGGGGATTGGGGCCCAGCATTTT. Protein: CASSRQTGGIGAQHF.

CDR3 protein: CSAGRLITQDTQYF. As DNA, the CDR3 is TGCAGTGCTGGAAGACTAATCACCCAAGATACGCAGTATTTT. This chain connects TRBV20-1 to TRBJ2-3, with TRBD2 as a possible D gene (5 bases). V was cut by 5 bases and J by 5 bases, with 17 bases left in between. CDR1 and CDR2 (germline): DFQATT, SNEGSKA (reference sequence). The CDR3 has 14 residues.

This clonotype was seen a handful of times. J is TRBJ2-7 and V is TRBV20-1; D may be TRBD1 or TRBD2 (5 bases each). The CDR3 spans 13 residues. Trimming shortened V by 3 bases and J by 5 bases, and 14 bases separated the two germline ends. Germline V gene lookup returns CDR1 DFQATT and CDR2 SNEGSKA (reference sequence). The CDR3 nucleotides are TGCAGTGCTAGGGGCTCCGGGGCCCACGAGCAGTACTTC. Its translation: CSARGSGAHEQYF.

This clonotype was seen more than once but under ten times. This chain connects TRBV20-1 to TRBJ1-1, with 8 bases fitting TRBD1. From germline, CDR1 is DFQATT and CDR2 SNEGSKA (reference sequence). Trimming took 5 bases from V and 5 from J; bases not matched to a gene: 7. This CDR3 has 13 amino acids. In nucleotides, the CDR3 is TGCAGTGCTGTCGGACAGGGATGGACTGAAGCTTTCTTT. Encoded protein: CSAVGQGWTEAFF.

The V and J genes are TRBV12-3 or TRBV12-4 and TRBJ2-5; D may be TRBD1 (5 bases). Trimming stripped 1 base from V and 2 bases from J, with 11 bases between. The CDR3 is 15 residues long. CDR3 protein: CASSLGQYAQETQYF. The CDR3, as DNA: TGTGCCAGCAGTTTAGGACAGTACGCACAAGAGACCCAGTACTTC.

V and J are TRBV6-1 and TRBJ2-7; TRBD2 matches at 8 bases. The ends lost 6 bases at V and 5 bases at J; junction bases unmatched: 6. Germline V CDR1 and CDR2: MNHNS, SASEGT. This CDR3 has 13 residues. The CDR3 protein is CASSQTSVDEQYF. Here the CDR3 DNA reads TGTGCCAGCAGCCAGACTAGCGTCGACGAGCAGTACTTC.

CDR3 residues: CASSLWGGLGGNQPQHF. The CDR3 DNA reads TGTGCCAGCAGTTTATGGGGAGGGCTCGGTGGCAATCAGCCCCAGCATTTT. The chain carries TRBV28 and TRBJ1-5; D remains unclear. This CDR3 is 17 amino acids long. V was cut by 0 bases and J by 2 bases, with 14 bases left in between. CDR1 and CDR2 from the germline V gene are MDHEN and SYDVKM.

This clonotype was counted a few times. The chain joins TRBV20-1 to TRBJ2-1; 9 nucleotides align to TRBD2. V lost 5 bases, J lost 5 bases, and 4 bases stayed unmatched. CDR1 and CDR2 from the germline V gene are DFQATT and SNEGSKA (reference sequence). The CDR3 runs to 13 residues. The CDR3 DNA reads TGCAGTGCTCGGCTAGCGGGGAACAATGAGCAGTTCTTC. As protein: CSARLAGNNEQFF.

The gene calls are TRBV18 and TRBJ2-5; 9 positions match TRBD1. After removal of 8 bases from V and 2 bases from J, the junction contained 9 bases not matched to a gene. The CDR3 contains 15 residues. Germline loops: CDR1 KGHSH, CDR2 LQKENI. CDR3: CASRDLDRGQETQYF. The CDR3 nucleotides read TGTGCCAGCCGAGACCTGGACAGGGGACAAGAGACCCAGTACTTC. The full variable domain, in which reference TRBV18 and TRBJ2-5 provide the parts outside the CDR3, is NAGVMQNPRHLVRRRGQEARLRCSPMKGHSHVYWYRQLPEEGLKFMVYLQKENIIDESGMPKERFSAEFPKEGPSILRIQQVVRGDSAAYFCASRDLDRGQETQYFGPGTRLLVL.

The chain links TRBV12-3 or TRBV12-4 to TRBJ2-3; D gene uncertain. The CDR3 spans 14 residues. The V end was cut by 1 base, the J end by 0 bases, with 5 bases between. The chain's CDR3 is CASSLGCSTDTQYF. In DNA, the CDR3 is TGTGCCAGCAGTTTAGGGTGTAGCACAGATACGCAGTATTTT.

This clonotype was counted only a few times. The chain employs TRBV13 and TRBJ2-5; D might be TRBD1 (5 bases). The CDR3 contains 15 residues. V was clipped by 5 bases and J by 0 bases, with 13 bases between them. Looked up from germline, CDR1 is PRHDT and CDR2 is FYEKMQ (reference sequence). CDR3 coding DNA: TGTGCCAGCAGCACCCGACAGTCGTACCAAGAGACCCAGTACTTC. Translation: CASSTRQSYQETQYF.

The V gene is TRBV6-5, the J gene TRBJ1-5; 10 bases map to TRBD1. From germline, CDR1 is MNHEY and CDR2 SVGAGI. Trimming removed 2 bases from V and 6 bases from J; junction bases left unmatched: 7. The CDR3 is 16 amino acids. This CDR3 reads CASSYGGTGAGQPQHF. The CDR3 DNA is TGTGCCAGCAGTTACGGAGGGACAGGGGCAGGTCAGCCCCAGCATTTT.

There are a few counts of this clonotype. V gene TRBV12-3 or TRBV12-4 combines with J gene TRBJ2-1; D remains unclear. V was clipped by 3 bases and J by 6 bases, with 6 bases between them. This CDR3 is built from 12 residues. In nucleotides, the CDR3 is TGTGCCAGCAGTTTTCAGTTCAATGAGCAGTTCTTC. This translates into CASSFQFNEQFF.

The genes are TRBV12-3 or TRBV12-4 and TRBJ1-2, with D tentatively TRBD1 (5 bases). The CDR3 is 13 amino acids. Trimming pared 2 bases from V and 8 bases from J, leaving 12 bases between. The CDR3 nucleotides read TGTGCCAGCAGTTTAAAGGGGCCCGGAGGCTACACCTTC. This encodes CASSLKGPGGYTF.

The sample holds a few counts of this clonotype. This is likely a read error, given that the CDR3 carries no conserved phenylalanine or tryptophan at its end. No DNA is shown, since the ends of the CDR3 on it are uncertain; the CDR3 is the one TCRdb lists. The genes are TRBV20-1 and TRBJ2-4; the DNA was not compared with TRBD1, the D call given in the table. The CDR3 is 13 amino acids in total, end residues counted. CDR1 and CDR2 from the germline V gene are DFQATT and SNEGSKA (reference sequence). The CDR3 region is CSARVGGQRDTSL.

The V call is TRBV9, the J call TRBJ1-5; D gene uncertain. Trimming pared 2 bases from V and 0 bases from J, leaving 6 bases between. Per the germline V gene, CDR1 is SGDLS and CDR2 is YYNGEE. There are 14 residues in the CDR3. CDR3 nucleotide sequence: TGTGCCAGCAGCGTTGGTTATAGCAATCAGCCCCAGCATTTT. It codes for CASSVGYSNQPQHF.

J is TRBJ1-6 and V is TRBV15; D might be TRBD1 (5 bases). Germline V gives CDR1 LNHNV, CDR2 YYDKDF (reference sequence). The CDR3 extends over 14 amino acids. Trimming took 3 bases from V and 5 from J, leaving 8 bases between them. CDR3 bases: TGTGCCACCAGCAGGGGACTGCATAATTCACCCCTCCACTTT. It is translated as CATSRGLHNSPLHF.

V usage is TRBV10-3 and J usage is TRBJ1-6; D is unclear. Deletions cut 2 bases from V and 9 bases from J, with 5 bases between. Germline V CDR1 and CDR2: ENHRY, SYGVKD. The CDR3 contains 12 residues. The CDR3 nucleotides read TGTGCCATCAGTGAGCCGGGTTCACCCCTCCACTTT. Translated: CAISEPGSPLHF.

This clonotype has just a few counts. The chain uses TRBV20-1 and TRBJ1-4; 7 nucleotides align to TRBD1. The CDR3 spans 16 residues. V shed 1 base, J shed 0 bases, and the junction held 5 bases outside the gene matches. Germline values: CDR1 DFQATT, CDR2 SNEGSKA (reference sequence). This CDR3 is CSARVQGIATNEKLFF. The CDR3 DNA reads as TGCAGTGCTAGAGTACAGGGGATTGCAACTAATGAAAAACTGTTTTTT.

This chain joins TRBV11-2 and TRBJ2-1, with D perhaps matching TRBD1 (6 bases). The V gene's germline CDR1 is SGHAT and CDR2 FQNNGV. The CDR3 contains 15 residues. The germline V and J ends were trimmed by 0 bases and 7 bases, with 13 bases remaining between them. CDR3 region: CASSLERGKMNEQFF. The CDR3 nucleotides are TGTGCCAGCAGCTTAGAGAGGGGGAAAATGAATGAGCAGTTCTTC.

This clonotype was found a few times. The CDR3 loop is CSALQHTGNTIYF. In nucleotides, the CDR3 is TGCAGCGCGCTACAGCACACTGGAAACACCATATATTTT. V usage is TRBV20-1 and J usage is TRBJ1-3; no definite D call. This CDR3 is built from 13 residues. Germline V lookup: CDR1 DFQATT, CDR2 SNEGSKA (reference sequence).

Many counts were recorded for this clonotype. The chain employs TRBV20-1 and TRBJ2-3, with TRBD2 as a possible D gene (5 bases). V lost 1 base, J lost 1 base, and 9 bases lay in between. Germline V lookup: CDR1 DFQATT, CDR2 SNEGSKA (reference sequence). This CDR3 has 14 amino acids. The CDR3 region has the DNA TGCAGTGCTAGAGGAGGGATCCGCACAGATACGCAGTATTTT. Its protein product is CSARGGIRTDTQYF.

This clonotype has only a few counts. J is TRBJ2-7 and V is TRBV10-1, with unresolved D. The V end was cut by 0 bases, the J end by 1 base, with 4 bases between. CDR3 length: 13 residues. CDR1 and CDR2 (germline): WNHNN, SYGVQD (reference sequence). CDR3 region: CASSESGSYEQYF. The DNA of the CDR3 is TGCGCCAGCAGTGAGTCGGGGTCCTACGAGCAGTACTTC.

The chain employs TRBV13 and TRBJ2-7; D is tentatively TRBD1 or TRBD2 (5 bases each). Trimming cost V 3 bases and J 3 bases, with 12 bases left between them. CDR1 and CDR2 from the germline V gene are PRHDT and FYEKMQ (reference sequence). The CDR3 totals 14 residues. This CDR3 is CASSLGRMVYEQYF. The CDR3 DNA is TGTGCCAGCAGCTTGGGACGTATGGTCTACGAGCAGTACTTC.